Listed below are T cell receptor beta chains from one sample, sequenced in a study of T cell responses to AZD1222 COVID-19 vaccine. The assay was immunoSEQ multiplex PCR, and TCRdb's table has in-frame clones only and misses some. The sample includes fewer than 120,000 clones, roughly 92% seen only once; the top ten take 2% to 3%. The sample in question was peripheral blood, obtained 28 days after the second AZD1222 dose. The receptor source for this set is an adult who received the AZD1222 COVID-19 vaccine. CDR3s include the opening cysteine and the closing phenylalanine or tryptophan. A D gene is named only where the DNA matches it firmly. Expanded clones get a size class; other rows say once, few or many, or leave the size out.

abundance | j_gene | d_gene | v_gene | CDR3aa | CDR3nt
. | TRBJ1-2 | . | TRBV5-1 | CASSPWSGVPYGYTF | TGCGCCAGCAGCCCCTGGTCTGGGGTGCCCTATGGCTACACCTTC
. | TRBJ1-1 | . | TRBV29-1 | CSVEEDQGRTPAEAFF | TGCAGCGTTGAAGAGGATCAGGGGCGGACCCCGGCTGAAGCTTTCTTT
. | TRBJ2-7 | . | TRBV5-4 | CASSLGMATGSFGEQYF | TGTGCCAGCAGCTTGGGGATGGCCACAGGGAGTTTCGGCGAGCAGTACTTC
. | TRBJ2-5 | TRBD2 | TRBV2 | CASRWLAGGHETQYF | TGTGCCAGCAGGTGGCTAGCGGGGGGTCATGAGACCCAGTACTTC
. | TRBJ2-5 | . | TRBV5-1 | CASSPGFRRQETQYF | TGCGCCAGCAGTCCGGGTTTCAGGCGTCAAGAGACCCAGTACTTC
. | TRBJ2-7 | . | TRBV11-2 | CASTGSGYEQYF | TGTGCCAGCACGGGTTCCGGCTACGAGCAGTACTTC
. | TRBJ1-1 | . | TRBV12-3/TRBV12-4 | CASSLYGAEAFF | TGTGCCAGCAGTTTGTACGGAGCTGAAGCTTTCTTT
. | TRBJ1-5 | . | TRBV24-1 | CATTHPGGVGFQPQHF | TGTGCCACCACCCATCCGGGGGGGGTTGGGTTTCAGCCCCAGCATTTT
. | TRBJ1-1 | TRBD1 | TRBV25-1 | CASSDPRTGNTEAFF | TGTGCCAGCAGTGACCCAAGGACAGGGAACACTGAAGCTTTCTTT
. | TRBJ1-3 | . | TRBV5-8 | CASSRGPSVGNTIYF | TGTGCCAGCAGCCGCGGACCTTCGGTAGGGAACACCATATATTTT
. | TRBJ1-1 | . | TRBV18 | CASSPQMGINTEAFF | TGTGCCAGCTCACCACAAATGGGAATAAACACTGAAGCTTTCTTT
. | TRBJ2-1 | . | TRBV1 | CTSSQDLAGGSNNEQFF | TGCACCAGCAGCCAAGATCTGGCGGGGGGTAGTAACAATGAGCAGTTCTTC
. | TRBJ2-2 | . | TRBV29-1 | CSVGGRTGELFF | TGCAGCGTTGGCGGCCGAACCGGGGAGCTGTTTTTT
. | TRBJ1-1 | . | TRBV7-9 | CASSFGAEAFF | TGTGCCAGCAGTTTTGGGGCTGAAGCTTTCTTT
. | TRBJ2-2 | TRBD2 | TRBV7-9 | CASSLLAGSIRTDTGELFF | TGTGCCAGCAGCTTACTAGCGGGGTCGATACGAACGGACACCGGGGAGCTGTTTTTT
. | TRBJ1-4 | TRBD1 | TRBV5-4 | CASSSGTDRGEKLFF | TGTGCCAGCAGCTCGGGGACAGACAGAGGTGAAAAACTGTTTTTT
. | TRBJ2-7 | TRBD1 | TRBV11-2 | CASSLDPPGGVDEQYF | TGTGCCAGCAGCTTAGATCCCCCAGGGGGTGTGGACGAGCAGTACTTC
. | TRBJ2-7 | . | TRBV7-8 | CASSLAVSVGGLVEQYF | TGTGCCAGCAGCTTAGCCGTTAGCGTAGGGGGGCTGGTCGAGCAGTACTTC
. | TRBJ1-2 | . | TRBV7-9 | CASSLGVGINYGYTF | TGTGCCAGCAGCTTGGGGGTAGGAATTAACTATGGCTACACCTTC
. | TRBJ1-2 | TRBD1 | TRBV27 | CASSPGQGGANYGYTF | TGTGCCAGCAGTCCGGGACAGGGGGGAGCTAACTATGGCTACACCTTC
. | TRBJ1-1 | TRBD1 | TRBV18 | CASSTTGAGNTEAFF | TGTGCCAGCTCAACAACAGGGGCCGGGAACACTGAAGCTTTCTTT
once | TRBJ2-7 | . | TRBV20-1 | CSAIGDYEQYF | TGCAGTGCTATAGGGGACTACGAGCAGTACTTC
. | TRBJ1-2 | . | TRBV7-9 | CASSLYESGYTF | TGTGCCAGCAGCTTATATGAGAGTGGCTACACCTTC
. | TRBJ2-5 | . | TRBV24-1 | CATSMGAQETQYF | TGTGCCACCAGTATGGGGGCCCAAGAGACCCAGTACTTC
. | TRBJ2-3 | . | TRBV7-9 | CASSLSAFTDTQYF | TGTGCCAGCAGCTTGTCGGCCTTCACAGATACGCAGTATTTT
. | TRBJ1-3 | . | TRBV5-1 | CASSLGAGGSGNTIYF | TGCGCCAGCAGCTTGGGGGCCGGGGGCTCTGGAAACACCATATATTTT
once | TRBJ2-5 | TRBD1 | TRBV10-3 | CAISDRTGGQETQYF | TGTGCCATCAGTGATCGGACAGGGGGTCAAGAGACCCAGTACTTC
. | TRBJ2-2 | . | TRBV6-5 | CASSDSGSYTGELFF | TGTGCCAGCAGTGACTCTGGATCATACACCGGGGAGCTGTTTTTT
. | TRBJ2-7 | . | TRBV28 | CASSQQQGTEQYF | TGTGCCAGCAGTCAACAACAGGGAACCGAGCAGTACTTC
. | TRBJ1-6 | TRBD1 | TRBV4-2 | CASSQDPDRGSPLHF | TGTGCCAGCAGCCAAGACCCAGACAGGGGGTCTCCCCTCCACTTT
. | TRBJ2-1 | TRBD1 | TRBV5-7 | CASSRGTGTGDCNEQFF | TGTGCCAGCAGCCGGGGGACGGGGACAGGGGATTGCAATGAGCAGTTCTTC
. | TRBJ2-7 | TRBD2 | TRBV7-9 | CASSPRTSGRREVGQYF | TGTGCCAGCAGCCCTCGGACTAGCGGGCGACGAGAGGTGGGGCAGTACTTC
. | TRBJ1-2 | TRBD1 | TRBV10-3 | CAISERTGPYGYTF | TGTGCCATCAGTGAGAGGACAGGGCCCTATGGCTACACCTTC
. | TRBJ1-1 | TRBD1 | TRBV7-2 | CASSLWGQGRAFF | TGTGCCAGCAGCTTATGGGGACAGGGGCGGGCTTTCTTT
once | TRBJ2-3 | TRBD2 | TRBV5-5 | CASSFQPGTSGVSTDTQYF | TGTGCCAGCAGCTTCCAACCCGGGACTAGCGGAGTAAGCACAGATACGCAGTATTTT
. | TRBJ2-7 | TRBD1 | TRBV6-5 | CASSYLDRAYEQYF | TGTGCCAGCAGTTACTTAGACAGGGCCTACGAGCAGTACTTC
. | TRBJ2-5 | TRBD1 | TRBV12-5 | CASGLSRGGGTGSQETQYF | TGTGCTAGTGGTTTATCCCGTGGAGGGGGGACAGGGTCCCAAGAGACCCAGTACTTC
. | TRBJ2-5 | . | TRBV18 | CASSFQETQYF | TGTGCCAGCTCATTCCAAGAGACCCAGTACTTC
. | TRBJ2-3 | . | TRBV9 | CASSVGGRSTDTQYF | TGTGCCAGCAGCGTAGGGGGACGGAGCACAGATACGCAGTATTTT
. | TRBJ1-6 | . | TRBV4-2 | CASSPVGVDNSPLHF | TGTGCCAGCAGCCCGGTGGGGGTAGATAATTCACCCCTCCACTTT
. | TRBJ2-3 | . | TRBV5-1 | CASSTERISTDTQYF | TGCGCCAGCAGCACGGAGCGAATTAGCACAGATACGCAGTATTTT
. | TRBJ1-5 | . | TRBV12-3/TRBV12-4 | CASSLSRDQPQHF | TGTGCCAGCAGTTTATCTCGGGATCAGCCCCAGCATTTT
. | TRBJ2-1 | TRBD2 | TRBV7-2 | CASSPSSGGGEQFF | TGTGCCAGCAGCCCATCTAGCGGGGGGGGTGAGCAGTTCTTC
. | TRBJ2-3 | TRBD2 | TRBV5-1 | CASSGILAGGLTDTQYF | TGCGCCAGCAGCGGAATACTAGCGGGGGGGCTGACAGATACGCAGTATTTT
. | TRBJ2-5 | . | TRBV2 | CASSPGGAGGETQYF | TGTGCCAGCAGCCCCGGGGGAGCGGGCGGGGAGACCCAGTACTTC
. | TRBJ2-7 | . | TRBV6-2/TRBV6-3 | CASSPLGEVEQYF | TGTGCCAGCAGTCCCCTAGGGGAAGTCGAGCAGTACTTC
. | TRBJ1-3 | . | TRBV4-3 | CASSQDRGAGNTIYF | TGCGCCAGCAGCCAAGATCGGGGTGCTGGAAACACCATATATTTT
. | TRBJ2-3 | TRBD2 | TRBV5-1 | CASSFALAGEVDTQYF | TGCGCCAGCAGCTTCGCCCTAGCGGGGGAGGTAGATACGCAGTATTTT
. | TRBJ2-7 | . | TRBV5-1 | CASSLGQGSMSYEQYF | TGCGCCAGCAGCTTGGGGCAGGGGAGTATGTCCTACGAGCAGTACTTC
. | TRBJ2-7 | TRBD2 | TRBV28 | CASSGLAYEQYF | TGTGCCAGCAGCGGACTAGCCTACGAGCAGTACTTC
once | TRBJ1-1 | . | TRBV6-1 | CASSEGSFMNTEAFF | TGTGCCAGCAGTGAAGGGAGCTTTATGAACACTGAAGCTTTCTTT